This TCR beta chain was observed in a study of cytomegalovirus exposure and HLA in healthy donors. This CDR3 is 19 amino acids long. V was pared by 0 bases and J by 4 bases, with 25 bases between. Per germline, CDR1 SGHDT and CDR2 YYEEEE. PCR used 60 Vbeta primers and 13 Jbeta primers. Clones were sequenced by immunoSEQ multiplex PCR, and TCRdb holds only the in-frame ones, with some missing. In the table there are some 110,000 clones, about 84% of which are singletons. Specimen: PBMCs. V and J are TRBV5-6 and TRBJ2-5; TRBD2 might be the D (7 bases). The TCR sequence derives from a man aged 35 to 55 in good health and CMV-seronegative. The CDR3 loop reads CASSLGSGGWAVDLETQYF. The CDR3 DNA follows: TGTGCCAGCAGCTTGGGGTCGGGGGGCTGGGCCGTAGATTTAGAGACCCAGTACTTC.